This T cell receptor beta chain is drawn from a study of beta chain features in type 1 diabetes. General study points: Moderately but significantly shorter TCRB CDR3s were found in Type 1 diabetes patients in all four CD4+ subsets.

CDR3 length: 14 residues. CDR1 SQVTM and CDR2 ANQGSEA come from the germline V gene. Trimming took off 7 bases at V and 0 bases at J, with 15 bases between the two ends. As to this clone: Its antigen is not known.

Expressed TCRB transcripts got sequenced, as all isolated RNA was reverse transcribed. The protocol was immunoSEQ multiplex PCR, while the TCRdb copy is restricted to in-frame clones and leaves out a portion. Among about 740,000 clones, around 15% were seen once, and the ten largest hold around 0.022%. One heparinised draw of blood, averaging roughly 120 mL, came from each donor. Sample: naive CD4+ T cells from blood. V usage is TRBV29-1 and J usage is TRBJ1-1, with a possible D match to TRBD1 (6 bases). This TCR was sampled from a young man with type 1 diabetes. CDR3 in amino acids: CSAAPTGLNTEAFF. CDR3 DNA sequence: TGCAGCGCCGCTCCAACAGGGCTGAACACTGAAGCTTTCTTT.